This T cell receptor (beta chain) came from a study of blood T cell repertoires in COVID-19. Participants spanned ages about 18 to 100 years and resided in some 22 US areas. Participants had their cohort set by participant-reported clinical history. Two negative PCRs, clearance, or symptom resolution had been documented for recovered Cohort 3 donors. As processed by the authors: Scientists estimated how many nucleated cells there were by amplifying reference gene primers. TCRdb's copy holds only in-frame clones and misses some; the assay was immunoSEQ multiplex PCR. V and J calls and clone size are copied from that table; D and trimming were computed from the DNA. The profile shows around 330,000 clones, roughly nine tenths of them singletons. J gave up 4 bases and V 5 bases, and 10 bases lay outside the gene matches. CDR3 length equals 15 residues. Germline V lookup: CDR1 SGHVS, CDR2 FQNEAQ.

This sequence originates from a man aged 60-69 years who had recovered from COVID-19. The V call is TRBV7-8, the J call TRBJ2-7; 8 bases fit TRBD2. Input material: PBMCs or T cells enriched from blood (not recorded which). The CDR3 region has the DNA TGTGCCAGCAGCCCTTTCAGCGGGAGTACGTACGAGCAGTACTTC. This sequence encodes CASSPFSGSTYEQYF.